Below are 7 T cell receptor beta chains sequenced from a single sample in a study of shared clonotypes between healthy human individuals. Some clones are missing from TCRdb's copy, which holds only in-frame ones; the method was immunoSEQ multiplex PCR. Here the sample spans about 2.4 million clones, approximately 93% being singletons. Sequenced sample: naive CD4+ T cells from PBMCs. Subset of the sample: CD45RA+ positively selected. The receptors shown here come from a man younger than 35 in good health. Some clones in this sample may be carry-over from other donors' samples.

The V gene is TRBV5-6, the J gene TRBJ2-3; D possibly corresponds to TRBD2 (6 bases). The CDR3 spans 16 residues. V was clipped by 4 bases and J by 3 bases, with 18 bases between them. Germline V gives CDR1 SGHDT, CDR2 YYEEEE. CDR3 bases: TGTGCCAGCAGCAAGCGACTAGACGGGTTAACAGATACGCAGTATTTT. This translates into CASSKRLDGLTDTQYF.

This chain connects TRBV7-2 to TRBJ2-3; 11 nucleotides agree with TRBD2. The CDR3 sequence is 14 residues long. Trimming took 3 bases from V and 5 from J; bases not matched to a gene: 1. In germline, CDR1 is SGHTA, CDR2 FQGNSA. The CDR3, as DNA: TGTGCCAGCAGCTTTAGCGGGAGGGAAGATACGCAGTATTTT. Amino acids: CASSFSGREDTQYF.

The chain uses TRBV28 and TRBJ1-5; D perhaps matches TRBD1 (5 bases). The germline V gene has CDR1 MDHEN and CDR2 SYDVKM. The V gene lost 3 bases and the J gene lost 7 bases, with 16 bases spanning the gap. CDR3 length equals 15 residues. The CDR3, as DNA: TGTGCCAGCAGTTTGGCTCGGCAGGGCAGCCAGCCCCAGCATTTT. Protein: CASSLARQGSQPQHF.

The genes are TRBV10-3 and TRBJ2-3; 10 positions agree with TRBD2. Per germline, CDR1 ENHRY and CDR2 SYGVKD. The CDR3 is 17 amino acids. V gave up 4 bases and J gave up 2 bases; unmatched junction bases: 9. CDR3 in amino acids: CAISVLKREGPTDTQYF. The CDR3 bases are TGTGCCATCAGTGTCCTGAAGCGGGAGGGCCCCACAGATACGCAGTATTTT.

This clone has only one observation. The chain combines TRBV29-1 with TRBJ2-1; 9 bases map to TRBD2. V dropped 0 bases and J dropped 4; count of bases not matched to a gene: 7. Per the germline V gene, CDR1 is SQVTM and CDR2 is ANQGSEA. This CDR3 spans 16 amino acids. CDR3 coding DNA: TGCAGCGTTGAAGATTCTGCGGGAGGGGCTTACAATGAGCAGTTCTTC. Translated: CSVEDSAGGAYNEQFF.

About this clone: Other DNA sequences in this specimen translate into the identical CDR3. V and J are TRBV7-3 and TRBJ2-3; TRBD2 matches 14 bases. V lost 4 bases, J lost 4 bases, and 4 bases stayed unmatched. Germline CDR1 and CDR2: SGHTA and FQGTGA. This CDR3 contains 16 residues. The CDR3 DNA is TGTGCCAGCAGCTCAGGACTAGCGGGAGGATCAGATACGCAGTATTTT. Residues: CASSSGLAGGSDTQYF.

The CDR3 here is CASSVGPWGESLEQYF. Written as DNA, the CDR3 is TGTGCCAGCAGCGTGGGCCCGTGGGGGGAGAGTCTCGAGCAGTACTTC. V and J are TRBV9 and TRBJ2-7, with a tentative D call TRBD2 (6 bases). This CDR3 is 16 amino acids long. The V end lost 2 bases, the J end lost 6 bases, and 21 bases lay between the germline ends. In germline, CDR1 is SGDLS, CDR2 YYNGEE.